Listed below are T cell receptor beta chains from one sample, sequenced in a study of T cells in Graves' hyperthyroidism and ophthalmopathy. TCRdb re-called the multiplex PCR reads through MiXCR, storing one row per CDR3 protein. The sample lists 250,000 to 300,000 distinct CDR3 sequences, about an eighth occurring once. Sequencing was done on a sample of blood. The receptors stem from a woman younger than 45 with Graves' hyperthyroidism that later progressed to Graves' ophthalmopathy. The CDR3 runs from the conserved cysteine through the conserved F or W. Each record gives: V gene, J gene, clone size, CDR3 protein. Clone size appears in some rows only: once, few, many, or a class for an expanded clone.

v_call: TRBV4-1; j_call: TRBJ1-5; clone_size: .; cdr3_aa: CASTQEYSNQPQHF
v_call: TRBV30; j_call: TRBJ2-3; clone_size: many; cdr3_aa: CACTTGGSSTDTQYF
v_call: TRBV19; j_call: TRBJ2-2; clone_size: few; cdr3_aa: CASSPQGLGELFF
v_call: TRBV4-3; j_call: TRBJ2-7; clone_size: few; cdr3_aa: CASSEGAEYEQYF
v_call: TRBV2; j_call: TRBJ1-5; clone_size: .; cdr3_aa: CASSGDIVTNQPQHF
v_call: TRBV6-1; j_call: TRBJ1-2; clone_size: .; cdr3_aa: CASSSWVGTYYGYTF
v_call: TRBV28; j_call: TRBJ2-7; clone_size: many; cdr3_aa: CASSSTKPRGPTYEQYF
v_call: TRBV11-1; j_call: TRBJ2-7; clone_size: .; cdr3_aa: CASSSTSVSYEQYF
v_call: TRBV4-2; j_call: TRBJ2-2; clone_size: .; cdr3_aa: CASSQEYGAGELFF
v_call: TRBV5-5; j_call: TRBJ2-7; clone_size: few; cdr3_aa: CASSLGSGRVDEQYF
v_call: TRBV2; j_call: TRBJ1-5; clone_size: many; cdr3_aa: CASRGQGGQPQHF
v_call: TRBV14; j_call: TRBJ1-6; clone_size: .; cdr3_aa: CASSNKTGSNSPLHF
v_call: TRBV6-1; j_call: TRBJ1-1; clone_size: many; cdr3_aa: CASAGLMNTEAFF
v_call: TRBV20-1; j_call: TRBJ1-1; clone_size: many; cdr3_aa: CSARPGQANTEAFF
v_call: TRBV6-1; j_call: TRBJ2-6; clone_size: .; cdr3_aa: CASSAPTGFAGANVLTF
v_call: TRBV27; j_call: TRBJ1-6; clone_size: .; cdr3_aa: CASSLGTGGRNSPLHF
v_call: TRBV20-1; j_call: TRBJ2-7; clone_size: .; cdr3_aa: CSARPGTGAYEQYF
v_call: TRBV5-1; j_call: TRBJ2-7; clone_size: few; cdr3_aa: CASRSAGDYEQYF
v_call: TRBV7-3; j_call: TRBJ2-2; clone_size: many; cdr3_aa: CASSFQAGGPSGELFF
v_call: TRBV20-1; j_call: TRBJ2-7; clone_size: few; cdr3_aa: CSARAPGLDYEQYF
v_call: TRBV6-1; j_call: TRBJ2-1; clone_size: many; cdr3_aa: CASSPGTSYNEQFF
v_call: TRBV7-8; j_call: TRBJ2-1; clone_size: many; cdr3_aa: CASSLWGNEQFF
v_call: TRBV13; j_call: TRBJ2-7; clone_size: many; cdr3_aa: CASSLGQGSSYEQYF
v_call: TRBV5-1; j_call: TRBJ2-6; clone_size: many; cdr3_aa: CASSGSGANVLTF
v_call: TRBV4-2; j_call: TRBJ2-2; clone_size: .; cdr3_aa: CASSQPRVEGTSPGELFF
v_call: TRBV28; j_call: TRBJ2-7; clone_size: many; cdr3_aa: CASSLSESYEQYF
v_call: TRBV3-1; j_call: TRBJ2-1; clone_size: many; cdr3_aa: CASSPRLAGIYNEQFF
v_call: TRBV20-1; j_call: TRBJ1-2; clone_size: .; cdr3_aa: CSARVERNLDGYTF
v_call: TRBV28; j_call: TRBJ1-1; clone_size: many; cdr3_aa: CASSFQDREFTEAFF
v_call: TRBV13; j_call: TRBJ2-1; clone_size: many; cdr3_aa: CASSLGGAYNEQFF